The rows below give T cell receptor beta chains drawn from one sample of a study of T cell responses to AZD1222 COVID-19 vaccine. Sequencing used immunoSEQ multiplex PCR; TCRdb keeps in-frame clones, though not all of them. The sample lists around 80,000 clones; more than 90% were seen once. Sequencing used peripheral blood, obtained 28 days after the second AZD1222 dose. These receptors came from an adult who received the AZD1222 COVID-19 vaccine. The CDR3 runs from the conserved cysteine through the conserved F or W. The order of the fields is V gene, clone size, D gene, J gene, CDR3 protein, CDR3 DNA. The D gene is left open where the match is weak. Some rows mark clone size as missing; the rest say once, few, many or name a class of expanded clone.

>TRBV5-8|.|TRBD1|TRBJ2-6
CASSPPGQGSGANVLTF
TGTGCCAGCAGCCCCCCGGGACAGGGGTCTGGGGCCAACGTCCTGACTTTC
>TRBV3-1/TRBV3-2|.|.|TRBJ1-3
CASSRMTGSGNTIYF
TGTGCCAGCAGCAGGATGACAGGCTCTGGAAACACCATATATTTT
>TRBV6-2/TRBV6-3|.|.|TRBJ2-7
CASSYSMASYEQYF
TGTGCCAGCAGTTACTCGATGGCTAGCTACGAGCAGTACTTC
>TRBV30|.|.|TRBJ1-5
CAWRAYLQPQHF
TGTGCCTGGAGGGCCTATTTACAGCCCCAGCATTTT
>TRBV27|.|TRBD1|TRBJ1-5
CASRSRQGSNQPQHF
TGTGCCAGCAGATCTCGACAGGGTAGCAATCAGCCCCAGCATTTT
>TRBV7-9|.|TRBD2|TRBJ2-1
CASTNSGTNNNEQFF
TGTGCCAGCACAAATTCCGGGACTAACAACAATGAGCAGTTCTTC
>TRBV7-9|.|.|TRBJ2-1
CASSVDGGSYNEQFF
TGTGCCAGCAGCGTGGACGGAGGCTCCTACAATGAGCAGTTCTTC
>TRBV19|.|.|TRBJ2-1
CASSIVLYNEQFF
TGTGCCAGTAGTATAGTCCTCTACAATGAGCAGTTCTTC
>TRBV6-5|.|.|TRBJ2-7
CASSINRDTSYEQYF
TGTGCCAGCAGTATAAACCGGGACACCTCCTACGAGCAGTACTTC
>TRBV24-1|.|TRBD1|TRBJ2-2
CATSDFRGLGGELFF
TGTGCCACCAGTGATTTCAGGGGGCTCGGCGGGGAGCTGTTTTTT
>TRBV5-4|.|.|TRBJ2-5
CASSSGLGRETQYF
TGTGCCAGCAGTTCGGGACTTGGGCGGGAGACCCAGTACTTC
>TRBV4-2|.|.|TRBJ2-1
CASSQGVGIDEQFF
TGTGCCAGCAGCCAAGGTGTAGGGATCGATGAGCAGTTCTTC
>TRBV6-1|.|.|TRBJ2-2
CASSEEEAANTGELFF
TGTGCCAGCAGTGAAGAGGAAGCGGCGAACACCGGGGAGCTGTTTTTT
>TRBV7-9|.|.|TRBJ2-7
CASSSYVESYF
TGTGCCAGCAGCTCATATGTCGAGTCTTACTTC
>TRBV6-1|.|TRBD2|TRBJ2-7
CASSEASGGGEQYF
TGTGCCAGCAGTGAGGCTAGCGGCGGAGGCGAGCAGTACTTC
>TRBV9|.|.|TRBJ2-7
CASSVDDSSRYEQYF
TGTGCCAGCAGCGTAGATGACTCTAGCAGGTACGAGCAGTACTTC
>TRBV18|.|.|TRBJ1-1
CASSPASRGRTEAFF
TGTGCCAGCTCACCCGCAAGCAGGGGAAGGACTGAAGCTTTCTTT
>TRBV19|.|TRBD1|TRBJ1-2
CASSIEGQNYGYTF
TGTGCCAGTAGTATTGAGGGACAGAACTATGGCTACACCTTC
>TRBV11-3|once|TRBD2|TRBJ2-7
CASSPYSGSDEQYF
TGTGCCAGCAGCCCATATAGCGGGAGCGACGAGCAGTACTTC
>TRBV25-1|once|TRBD2|TRBJ2-5
CASRTGGEETQYF
TGTGCCAGCAGGACGGGAGGGGAGGAGACCCAGTACTTC
>TRBV10-3|.|TRBD2|TRBJ2-1
CAISDEERGYNEQFF
TGTGCCATCAGTGACGAGGAGCGGGGCTACAATGAGCAGTTCTTC
>TRBV4-1|.|TRBD1|TRBJ1-2
CASSPQTASGTGAADGYTF
TGCGCCAGCAGCCCGCAAACCGCTTCCGGGACAGGGGCCGCGGATGGCTACACCTTC
>TRBV15|once|.|TRBJ2-7
CATSREPQGSPSYEQYF
TGTGCCACCAGCAGAGAACCCCAGGGTTCTCCCTCCTACGAGCAGTACTTC
>TRBV28|.|TRBD2|TRBJ2-7
CASSLWREGSYEQYF
TGTGCCAGCAGTTTATGGCGGGAGGGCTCCTACGAGCAGTACTTC
>TRBV28|.|.|TRBJ1-5
CASSRGINQPQHF
TGTGCCAGCAGTAGGGGTATCAATCAGCCCCAGCATTTT
>TRBV7-6|.|.|TRBJ1-3
CASSLVREGLGNTIYF
TGTGCCAGCAGCTTAGTACGGGAGGGTCTTGGAAACACCATATATTTT
>TRBV9|.|.|TRBJ2-5
CASSGFFSLGETQYF
TGTGCCAGCAGCGGTTTCTTTTCCTTGGGAGAGACCCAGTACTTC
>TRBV10-3|once|.|TRBJ2-5
CAISDFRETQYF
TGTGCCATCTCGGACTTTCGGGAGACCCAGTACTTC
>TRBV18|.|TRBD2|TRBJ2-7
CASTYEILAAEQYF
TGTGCCAGCACATACGAAATTCTAGCGGCCGAGCAGTACTTC
>TRBV6-4|once|.|TRBJ1-2
CASSAGRYGYTF
TGTGCCAGCAGTGCCGGGCGGTATGGCTACACCTTC
>TRBV6-5|.|.|TRBJ1-1
CASSYSRVAEAFF
TGTGCCAGCAGTTACTCGAGGGTCGCTGAAGCTTTCTTT
>TRBV28|.|.|TRBJ2-5
CASSSQETQYF
TGTGCCAGCTCGAGCCAAGAGACCCAGTACTTC
>TRBV18|.|.|TRBJ2-2
CASSPSDGANTGELFF
TGTGCCAGCTCACCTAGCGACGGAGCGAACACCGGGGAGCTGTTTTTT
>TRBV11-2|.|.|TRBJ1-1
CASSPDTHNTEAFF
TGTGCCAGCAGCCCCGACACGCACAACACTGAAGCTTTCTTT
>TRBV10-3|.|.|TRBJ1-1
CAISEGGKNTEAFF
TGTGCCATCAGTGAGGGGGGGAAGAACACTGAAGCTTTCTTT
>TRBV4-1|once|.|TRBJ2-3
CASSQRLAIVTDTQYF
TGCGCCAGCAGCCAACGTCTAGCGATAGTTACAGATACGCAGTATTTT
>TRBV19|.|TRBD2|TRBJ2-1
CASRAPSGRINNEQFF
TGTGCCAGTAGGGCCCCTAGCGGGAGAATTAACAATGAGCAGTTCTTC
>TRBV11-2|once|.|TRBJ1-3
CASSDPSRGQYGNTIYF
TGTGCCAGCAGCGACCCCTCCCGGGGCCAGTATGGAAACACCATATATTTT
>TRBV11-3|.|.|TRBJ2-1
CASSSDNEQFF
TGTGCCAGCAGCTCGGACAATGAGCAGTTCTTC
>TRBV7-8|.|.|TRBJ2-3
CASSLAQPSTDTQYF
TGTGCCAGCAGCTTAGCCCAGCCTAGCACAGATACGCAGTATTTT
>TRBV3-1/TRBV3-2|.|TRBD2|TRBJ2-3
CASSQDFWTSGTQDTQYF
TGTGCCAGCAGCCAAGATTTCTGGACTAGCGGGACCCAAGATACGCAGTATTTT
>TRBV7-5|.|.|TRBJ2-5
CVRSRTWDSKRETQYF
TGTGTCAGAAGCCGGACATGGGACAGCAAGAGGGAGACCCAGTACTTC
>TRBV18|once|.|TRBJ2-5
CASSLLGQQETQYF
TGTGCCAGCTCACTCCTTGGACAGCAAGAGACCCAGTACTTC
>TRBV18|.|.|TRBJ2-7
CASSPTTGASYEQYF
TGTGCCAGCTCACCCACAACAGGAGCTTCCTACGAGCAGTACTTC
>TRBV28|.|TRBD2|TRBJ2-1
CASRRGLAVYNEQFF
TGTGCCAGCAGAAGGGGACTAGCGGTATACAATGAGCAGTTCTTC
>TRBV27|.|TRBD2|TRBJ2-3
CASSFRASGSLADTQYF
TGTGCCAGCAGTTTTCGGGCTAGCGGGAGTTTAGCAGATACGCAGTATTTT
>TRBV18|.|.|TRBJ1-1
CASHRDLDTEAFF
TGTGCCAGCCATCGGGACCTTGACACTGAAGCTTTCTTT
>TRBV19|.|.|TRBJ1-4
CASTSDRRYEKLFF
TGTGCCAGTACCAGCGACAGGCGCTATGAAAAACTGTTTTTT
>TRBV19|once|.|TRBJ2-1
CASSITSSEQFF
TGTGCCAGTAGTATCACTAGTAGTGAGCAGTTCTTC
>TRBV5-1|.|.|TRBJ2-1
CASSSKPGHISDEQFF
TGCGCCAGCAGCTCCAAACCGGGACATATTAGCGATGAGCAGTTCTTC
>TRBV19|.|.|TRBJ1-1
CASSRMDGLVGEAFF
TGTGCCAGTAGTAGGATGGACGGGTTAGTAGGGGAAGCTTTCTTT
>TRBV7-9|once|TRBD1|TRBJ2-3
CASRVWDRASSTDTQYF
TGTGCCAGCAGAGTCTGGGACAGGGCTTCTAGCACAGATACGCAGTATTTT
>TRBV6-6|.|.|TRBJ2-7
CASSYSRGSYEQYF
TGTGCCAGCAGTTACTCGCGGGGTTCCTACGAGCAGTACTTC
>TRBV7-6|.|TRBD2|TRBJ2-3
CASSTGLAGIGDTQYF
TGTGCCAGCAGCACAGGACTAGCGGGAATCGGCGATACGCAGTATTTT
>TRBV6-6|.|TRBD2|TRBJ2-3
CASSPGTSGSADTQYF
TGTGCCAGCAGTCCCGGGACTAGCGGGAGTGCAGATACGCAGTATTTT
>TRBV9|.|TRBD1|TRBJ1-2
CASSVAGTTGQLGYTF
TGTGCCAGCAGCGTAGCCGGTACGACAGGGCAGCTTGGCTACACCTTC
>TRBV30|.|.|TRBJ2-6
CAWSKRDLAFSGANVLTF
TGTGCCTGGAGTAAACGGGACTTAGCCTTCTCTGGGGCCAACGTCCTGACTTTC
>TRBV7-2|.|.|TRBJ1-1
CASSFNRVGTEAFF
TGTGCCAGCAGCTTTAACAGGGTAGGGACTGAAGCTTTCTTT
>TRBV7-3|.|TRBD2|TRBJ2-1
CASSQPGLGYNEQFF
TGTGCCAGCAGCCAACCGGGACTAGGTTACAATGAGCAGTTCTTC
>TRBV5-1|.|.|TRBJ2-7
CASGFNRDAEQYF
TGCGCCAGCGGCTTTAACAGGGATGCCGAGCAGTACTTC